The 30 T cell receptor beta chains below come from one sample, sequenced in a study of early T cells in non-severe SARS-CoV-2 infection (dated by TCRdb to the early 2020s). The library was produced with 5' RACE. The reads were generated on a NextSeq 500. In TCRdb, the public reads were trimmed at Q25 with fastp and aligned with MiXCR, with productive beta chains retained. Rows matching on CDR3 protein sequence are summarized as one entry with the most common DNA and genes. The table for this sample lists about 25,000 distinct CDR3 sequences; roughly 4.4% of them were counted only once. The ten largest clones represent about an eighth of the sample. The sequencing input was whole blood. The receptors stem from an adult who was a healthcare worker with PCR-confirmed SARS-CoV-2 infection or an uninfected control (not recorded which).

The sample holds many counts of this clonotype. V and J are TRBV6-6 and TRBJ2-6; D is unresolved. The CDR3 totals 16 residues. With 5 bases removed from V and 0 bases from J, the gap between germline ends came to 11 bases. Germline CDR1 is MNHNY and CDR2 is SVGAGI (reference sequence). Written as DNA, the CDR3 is TGTGCCAGCAGTCCTCCCATGAGCTCTGGGGCCAACGTCCTGACTTTC. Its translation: CASSPPMSSGANVLTF.

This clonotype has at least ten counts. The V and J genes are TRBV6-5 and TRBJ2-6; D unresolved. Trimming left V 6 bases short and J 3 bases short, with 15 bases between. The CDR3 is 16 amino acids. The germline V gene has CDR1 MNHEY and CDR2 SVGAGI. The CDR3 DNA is TGTGCCAGCAGGCGCCTTACAGCTTTTGGGGCCAACGTCCTGACTTTC. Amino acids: CASRRLTAFGANVLTF.

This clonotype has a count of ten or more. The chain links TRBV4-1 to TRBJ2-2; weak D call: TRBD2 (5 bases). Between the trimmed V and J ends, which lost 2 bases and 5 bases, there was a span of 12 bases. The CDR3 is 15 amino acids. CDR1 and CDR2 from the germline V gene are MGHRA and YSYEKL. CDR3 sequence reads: CASSQRSGGTGELFF. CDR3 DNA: TGCGCCAGCAGCCAACGTAGTGGCGGGACCGGGGAGCTGTTTTTT.

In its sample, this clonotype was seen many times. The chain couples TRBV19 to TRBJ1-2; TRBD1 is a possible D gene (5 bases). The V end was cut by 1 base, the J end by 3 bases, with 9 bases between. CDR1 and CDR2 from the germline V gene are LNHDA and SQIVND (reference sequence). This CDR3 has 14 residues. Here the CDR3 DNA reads TGTGCCAGTAGTATAGCGACAGCTTACTATGGCTACACCTTC. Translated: CASSIATAYYGYTF.

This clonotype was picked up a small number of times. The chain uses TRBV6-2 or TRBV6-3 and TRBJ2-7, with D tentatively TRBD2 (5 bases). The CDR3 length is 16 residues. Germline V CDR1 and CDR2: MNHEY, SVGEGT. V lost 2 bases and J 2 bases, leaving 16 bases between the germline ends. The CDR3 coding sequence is TGTGCCAGCAGTTACAGCCAACTAGGACTCACCTACGAGCAGTACGTC. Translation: CASSYSQLGLTYEQYV.

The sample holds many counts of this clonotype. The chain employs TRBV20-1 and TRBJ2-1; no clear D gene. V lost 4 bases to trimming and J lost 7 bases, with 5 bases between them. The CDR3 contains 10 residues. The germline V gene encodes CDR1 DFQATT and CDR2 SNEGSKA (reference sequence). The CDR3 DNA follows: TGCAGTGCTACTGGGAATGAGCAGTTCTTC. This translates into CSATGNEQFF.

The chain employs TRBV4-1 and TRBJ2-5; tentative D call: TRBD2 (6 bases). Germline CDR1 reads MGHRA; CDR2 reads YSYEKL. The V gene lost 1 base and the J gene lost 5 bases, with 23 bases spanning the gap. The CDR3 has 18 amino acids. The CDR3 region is CASSQVESLTGEGETQYF. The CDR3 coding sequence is TGCGCCAGCAGCCAAGTCGAATCCCTTACGGGAGAGGGGGAGACCCAGTACTTC.

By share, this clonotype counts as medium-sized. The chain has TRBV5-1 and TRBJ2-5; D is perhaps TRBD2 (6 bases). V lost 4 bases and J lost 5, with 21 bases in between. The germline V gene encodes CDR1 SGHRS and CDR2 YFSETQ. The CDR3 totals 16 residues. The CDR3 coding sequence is TGCGCCAGCAGCGTGTCGGTGGCAGGAGGGTCGGAGACCCAGTACTTC. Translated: CASSVSVAGGSETQYF.

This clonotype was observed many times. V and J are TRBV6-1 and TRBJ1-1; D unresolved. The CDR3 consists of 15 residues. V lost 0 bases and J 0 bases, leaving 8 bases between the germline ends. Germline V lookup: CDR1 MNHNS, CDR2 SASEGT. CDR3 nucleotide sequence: TGTGCCAGCAGTGAAGCCGTCGGGCTGAACACTGAAGCTTTCTTT. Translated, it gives CASSEAVGLNTEAFF.

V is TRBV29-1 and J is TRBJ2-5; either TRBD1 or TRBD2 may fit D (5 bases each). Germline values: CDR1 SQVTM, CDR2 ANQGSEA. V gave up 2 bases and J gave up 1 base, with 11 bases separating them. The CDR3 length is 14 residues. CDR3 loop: CSVEPRGSQETQYF. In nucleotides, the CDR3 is TGCAGCGTTGAACCCCGGGGCAGCCAAGAGACCCAGTACTTC. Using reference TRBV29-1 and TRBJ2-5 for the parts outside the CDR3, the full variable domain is SAVISQKPSRDICQRGTSLTIQCQVDSQVTMMFWYRQQPGQSLTLIATANQGSEATYESGFVIDKFPISRPNLTFSTLTVSNMSPEDSSIYLCSVEPRGSQETQYFGPGTRLLVL.

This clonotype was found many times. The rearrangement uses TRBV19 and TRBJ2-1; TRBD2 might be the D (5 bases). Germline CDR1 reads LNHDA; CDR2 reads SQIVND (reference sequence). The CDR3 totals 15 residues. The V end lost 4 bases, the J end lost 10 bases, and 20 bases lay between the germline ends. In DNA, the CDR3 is TGTGCCAGTAGTAGAGGAGGCGAACCCTTTAGGGAGCAGTTCTTC. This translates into CASSRGGEPFREQFF.

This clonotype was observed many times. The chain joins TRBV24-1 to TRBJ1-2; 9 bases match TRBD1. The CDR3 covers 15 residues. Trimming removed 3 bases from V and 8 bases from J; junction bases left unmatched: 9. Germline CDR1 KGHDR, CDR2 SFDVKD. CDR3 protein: CATSDRGTGPFGYTF. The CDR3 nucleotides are TGTGCCACCAGTGATAGGGGGACAGGGCCCTTCGGCTACACCTTC.

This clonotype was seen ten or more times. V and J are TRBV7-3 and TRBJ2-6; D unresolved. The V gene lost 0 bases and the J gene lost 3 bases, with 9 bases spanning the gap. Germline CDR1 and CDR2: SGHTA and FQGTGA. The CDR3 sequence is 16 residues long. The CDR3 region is CASSLTKAGGANVLTF. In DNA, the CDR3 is TGTGCCAGCAGCTTAACGAAGGCAGGTGGGGCCAACGTCCTGACTTTC.

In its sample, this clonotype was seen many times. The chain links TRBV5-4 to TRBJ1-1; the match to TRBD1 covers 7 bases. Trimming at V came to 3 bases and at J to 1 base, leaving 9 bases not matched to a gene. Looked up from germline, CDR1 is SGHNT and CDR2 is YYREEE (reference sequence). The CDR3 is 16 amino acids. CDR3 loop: CASSSKDTGANTEAFF. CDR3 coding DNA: TGTGCCAGCAGCTCAAAAGACACAGGGGCGAACACTGAAGCTTTCTTT.

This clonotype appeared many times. The CDR3 here is CASSPRTNQETQYF. CDR3 nucleotide sequence: TGTGCCAGCAGCCCTCGGACAAATCAAGAGACCCAGTACTTC. V is TRBV7-8 and J is TRBJ2-5, with D perhaps TRBD1 (5 bases). This CDR3 has 14 amino acids. Germline assignment: CDR1 SGHVS and CDR2 FQNEAQ. V was shortened by 5 bases and J by 2 bases, with 12 bases between the two germline ends.

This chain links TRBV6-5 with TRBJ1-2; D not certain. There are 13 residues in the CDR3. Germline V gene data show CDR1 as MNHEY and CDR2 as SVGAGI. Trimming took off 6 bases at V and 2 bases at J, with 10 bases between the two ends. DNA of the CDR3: TGTGCCAGCAGAGATGGACGGAACTATGGCTACACCTTC. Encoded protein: CASRDGRNYGYTF.

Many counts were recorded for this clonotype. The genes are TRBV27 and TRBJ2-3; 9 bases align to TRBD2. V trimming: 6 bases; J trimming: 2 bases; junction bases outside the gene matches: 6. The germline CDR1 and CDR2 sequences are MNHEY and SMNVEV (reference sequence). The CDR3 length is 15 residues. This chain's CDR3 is CASRAGGRATDTQYF. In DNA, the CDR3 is TGTGCCAGCAGGGCCGGCGGGAGGGCCACAGATACGCAGTATTTT.

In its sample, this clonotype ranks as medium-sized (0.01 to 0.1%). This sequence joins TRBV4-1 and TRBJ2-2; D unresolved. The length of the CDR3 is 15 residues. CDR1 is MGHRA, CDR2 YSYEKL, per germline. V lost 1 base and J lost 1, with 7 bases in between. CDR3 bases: TGCGCCAGCAGCCAAGTGGCCGGGAACACCGGGGAGCTGTTTTTT. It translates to CASSQVAGNTGELFF.

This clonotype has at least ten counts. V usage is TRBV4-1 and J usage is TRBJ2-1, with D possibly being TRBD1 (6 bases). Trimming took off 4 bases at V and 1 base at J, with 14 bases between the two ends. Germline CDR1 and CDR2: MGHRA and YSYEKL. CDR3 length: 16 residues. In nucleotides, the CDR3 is TGCGCCAGCAGCCTGACAGGCCTTGATTCCTACAATGAGCAGTTCTTC. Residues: CASSLTGLDSYNEQFF.

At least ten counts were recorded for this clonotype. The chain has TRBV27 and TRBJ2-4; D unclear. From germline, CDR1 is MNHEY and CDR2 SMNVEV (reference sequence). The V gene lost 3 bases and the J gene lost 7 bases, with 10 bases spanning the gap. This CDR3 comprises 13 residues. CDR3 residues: CASSFRKANIQYF. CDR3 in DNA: TGTGCCAGCAGTTTTAGGAAGGCGAACATTCAGTACTTC.

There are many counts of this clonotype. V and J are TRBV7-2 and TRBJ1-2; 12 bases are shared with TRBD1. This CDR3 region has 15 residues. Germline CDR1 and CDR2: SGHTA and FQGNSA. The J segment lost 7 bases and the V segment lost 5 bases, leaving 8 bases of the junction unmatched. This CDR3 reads CASSPPGQGASGYTF. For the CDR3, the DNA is TGTGCCAGCAGCCCACCGGGACAGGGGGCGTCTGGCTACACCTTC.

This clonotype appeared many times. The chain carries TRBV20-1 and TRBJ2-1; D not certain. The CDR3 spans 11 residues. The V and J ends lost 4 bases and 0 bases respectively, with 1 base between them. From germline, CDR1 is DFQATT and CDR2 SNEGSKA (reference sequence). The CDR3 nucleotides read TGCAGTGCTAACTCCTACAATGAGCAGTTCTTC. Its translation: CSANSYNEQFF.

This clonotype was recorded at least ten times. CDR3: CSVPVPGEQFF. As DNA, the CDR3 is TGCAGCGTCCCCGTCCCGGGTGAGCAGTTCTTC. This chain joins TRBV29-1 and TRBJ2-1; D gene unclear. The CDR3 covers 11 residues. Germline CDR1 and CDR2: SQVTM and ANQGSEA. V shed 6 bases and J shed 9 bases, with 12 bases lying between them.

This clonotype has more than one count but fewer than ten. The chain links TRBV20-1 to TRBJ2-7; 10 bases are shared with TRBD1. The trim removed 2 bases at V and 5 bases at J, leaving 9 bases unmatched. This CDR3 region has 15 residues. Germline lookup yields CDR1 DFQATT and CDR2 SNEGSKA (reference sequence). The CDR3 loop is CSARPGQGITNEQYF. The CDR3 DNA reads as TGCAGTGCTAGACCGGGACAGGGGATTACCAACGAGCAGTACTTC.

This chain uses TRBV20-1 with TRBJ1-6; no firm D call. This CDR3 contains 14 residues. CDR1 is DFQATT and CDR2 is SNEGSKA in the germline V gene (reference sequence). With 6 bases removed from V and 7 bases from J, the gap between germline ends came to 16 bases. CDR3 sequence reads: CSALRTANNSPLHF. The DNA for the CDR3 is TGCAGTGCCCTCCGGACGGCCAACAATTCACCCCTCCACTTT.

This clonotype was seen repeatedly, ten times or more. Written as DNA, the CDR3 is TGTGCCAGCAGTGGCGGGGGCCGGACGTCCTACGAGCAGTACGTC. Amino acid sequence: CASSGGGRTSYEQYV. V gene TRBV2 combines with J gene TRBJ2-7, with D possibly matching TRBD2 (7 bases). The CDR3 runs 15 residues. Germline assignment: CDR1 SNHLY and CDR2 FYNNEI. V shed 4 bases and J shed 1 base, with 14 bases lying between them.

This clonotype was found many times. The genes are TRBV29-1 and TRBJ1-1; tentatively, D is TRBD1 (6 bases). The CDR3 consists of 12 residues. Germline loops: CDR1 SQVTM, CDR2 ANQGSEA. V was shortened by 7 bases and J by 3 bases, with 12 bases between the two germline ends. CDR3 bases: TGCAGCGCCGAGGGACAATACACTGAAGCTTTCTTT. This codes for CSAEGQYTEAFF.

Here the CDR3 DNA reads TGTGCCAGCAGGCGGGACGGGACTTCCTACGAGCAGTACTTC. Its translation: CASRRDGTSYEQYF. The chain joins TRBV6-5 to TRBJ2-7, with D perhaps matching TRBD2 (6 bases). This CDR3 is built from 14 residues. Trimming removed 6 bases at V and 1 base at J, with 13 bases between. CDR1 and CDR2 from the germline V gene are MNHEY and SVGAGI.

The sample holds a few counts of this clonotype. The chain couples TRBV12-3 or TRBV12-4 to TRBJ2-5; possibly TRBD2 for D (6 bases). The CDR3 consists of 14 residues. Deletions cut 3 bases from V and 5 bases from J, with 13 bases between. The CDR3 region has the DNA TGTGCCAGCAGTTTTAGGGAGGTAAAGGAGACCCAGTACTTC. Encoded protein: CASSFREVKETQYF.

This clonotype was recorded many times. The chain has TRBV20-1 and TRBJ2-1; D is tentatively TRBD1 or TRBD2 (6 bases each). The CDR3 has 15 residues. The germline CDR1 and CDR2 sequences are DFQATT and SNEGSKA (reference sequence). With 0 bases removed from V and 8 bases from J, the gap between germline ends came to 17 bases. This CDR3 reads CSARDAVGGSDEQFF. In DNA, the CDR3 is TGCAGTGCTAGAGATGCGGTGGGGGGCTCCGATGAGCAGTTCTTC.